This TCR beta chain is drawn from a study of blood T cell repertoires in COVID-19 (dated by TCRdb to 2020 to 2021). With respect to the entire study: Collaborator samples came from the United States, Italy and Spain and covered acute and convalescent phases of COVID-19. HLA class I and class II types, where available, came from metadata supplied by the sample provider rather than from assay-based typing. The material from the prospective study consisted of cDNA or gDNA derived from T cells, B-cell-depleted T cells, or PBMCs. Samples were obtained from the ongoing ImmuneRACE study (first 160 participants) and from about 1,300 subjects provided by 6 global collaborators. The dataset comprised deeply sampled blood TCRbeta repertoires from subjects exposed to, actively infected with, or recovered from COVID-19. Sample metadata almost always included a de-identified subject ID, COVID-19 status, age in years and sex. The repertoires were made available in a free public database intended to serve as a resource for research on the immune response to SARS-CoV-2. Results the study describes overall, beyond this receptor: Clinical and demographic metadata were provided uncurated, with the amount varying by source and participant.

TCRbeta CDR3 regions were amplified from genomic DNA by means of the immunoSEQ Assay, a bias-controlled multiplex PCR. In the original analysis: The number of nucleated cells in each sample was estimated from the amplification of reference gene primers within the assay. To quantify the absolute abundance of each unique TCRbeta CDR3 rearrangement, sequence reads were collapsed and filtered. Productive Simpson clonality was computed per sample as the square root of Simpson's diversity index over productive rearrangements. This is the immuneACCESS table as TCRdb keeps it, with only in-frame sequences that have V and J called. A part of the clones is gone; compared with another copy, unresolved V genes explain less than half, and the rest is unexplained. That table is the source of V, J and clone size, and D and trimming were worked out from the DNA. The sample yields some 700,000 clones; 85% to 90% were counted once. The ten largest clones take up around 0.3% of the sample.

Whole blood was collected in K2EDTA tubes by collaborating institutions according to the institutions' own protocols. Collaborator samples were shipped for TCRbeta analysis as frozen whole blood, isolated PBMCs, or DNA extracted from either sample type. A remark on this clone: What antigen it recognizes has not been identified. Base qualities were left out, and no much larger clone turns up one base away.

The CDR3 measures 16 amino acids from cysteine to phenylalanine. The entry retains the CDR3 DNA only, 48 bases that are in frame from base 1. V is trimmed back by 7 bases and J by 0 bases, and the junction contains 11 bases that no gene match accounts for. According to the germline V gene, CDR1 reads SGHTA and CDR2 reads FQGNSA. This chain is built from TRBV7-2 and TRBJ1-1; 7 middle bases align to TRBD1. This clonotype originated in a woman between 18 and 30 years old with acute or convalescent COVID-19. Material: peripheral blood. CDR3 loop: CASNLDRAKMNTEAFF. The nucleotides read TGTGCCAGCAACCTAGACAGGGCAAAAATGAACACTGAAGCTTTCTTT.